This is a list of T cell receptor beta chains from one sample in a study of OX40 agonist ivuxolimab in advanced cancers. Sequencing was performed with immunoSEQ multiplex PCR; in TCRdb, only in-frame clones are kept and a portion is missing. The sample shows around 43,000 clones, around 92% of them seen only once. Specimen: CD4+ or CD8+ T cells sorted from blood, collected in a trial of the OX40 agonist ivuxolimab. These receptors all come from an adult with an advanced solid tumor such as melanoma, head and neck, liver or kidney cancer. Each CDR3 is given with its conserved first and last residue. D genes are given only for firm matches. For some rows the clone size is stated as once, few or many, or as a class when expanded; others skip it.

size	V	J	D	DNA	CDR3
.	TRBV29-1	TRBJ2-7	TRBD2	TGCAGCGCCCTTAGCGGGAGGGCCGGGTACGAGCAGTACTTC	CSALSGRAGYEQYF
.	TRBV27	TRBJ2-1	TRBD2	TGTGCCAGCAGCCACCGGCTCCCCCGAAGCGGGAGGGCCTTCGATGAGCAGTTCTTC	CASSHRLPRSGRAFDEQFF
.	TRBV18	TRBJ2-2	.	TGTGCCAGCTCACCCCCAAGGGAGGATACCGGGGAGCTGTTTTTT	CASSPPREDTGELFF
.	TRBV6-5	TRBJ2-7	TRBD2	TGTGCCAGCAGTTACTCTCACGGGAGGGCCATATACGAGCAGTACTTC	CASSYSHGRAIYEQYF
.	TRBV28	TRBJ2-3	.	TGTGCCAGCAGTTCCTACTTAGCAGAGTTTTCAGATACGCAGTATTTT	CASSSYLAEFSDTQYF
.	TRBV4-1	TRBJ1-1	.	TGCGCCAGCAGCCAAGTCCGGAACACTGAAGCTTTCTTT	CASSQVRNTEAFF
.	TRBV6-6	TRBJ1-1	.	TGTGCCAGCAGCTACATACAGGGCGGGGGCGAAATGGCTTTCTTT	CASSYIQGGGEMAFF
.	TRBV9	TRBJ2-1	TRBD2	TGTGCCAGCAGCGAGAGGGGGGCTGGTCGCGGGAGGGCAGCGGAGCAGTTCTTC	CASSERGAGRGRAAEQFF
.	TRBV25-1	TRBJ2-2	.	TGTGCCAGCAAGTCGGCGAGAACCGGGGAGCTGTTTTTT	CASKSARTGELFF
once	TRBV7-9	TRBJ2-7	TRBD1	TGTGCCAGCAGACCCGGGACCTCAGGGGGCTACGAGCAGTACTTC	CASRPGTSGGYEQYF
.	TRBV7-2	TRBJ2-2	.	TGTGCCAGCAGCTCCCCCTCCGGGGCCCCCCTCGGGGAGCTGTTTTTT	CASSSPSGAPLGELFF
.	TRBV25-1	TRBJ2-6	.	TGTGCCAGCAGTGAAAGCCAGGAGGCCAACGTCCTGACTTTC	CASSESQEANVLTF
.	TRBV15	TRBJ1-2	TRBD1	TGTGCCACCAGCGTGAGTCTGGACAGGGGATTCGATGGCTACACCTTC	CATSVSLDRGFDGYTF
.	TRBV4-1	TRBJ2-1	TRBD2	TGCGCCAGCAGCCAAGACCTAGCGGGAGGTGTCTACAATGAGCAGTTCTTC	CASSQDLAGGVYNEQFF
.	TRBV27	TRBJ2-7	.	TGTGCCCCCCAGGCCGGCAGGCTTATTTCTGGCGAGCAGTACTTC	CAPQAGRLISGEQYF
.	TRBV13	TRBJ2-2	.	TGTGCCAGCAGCTTAGGCCAGTACACCGGGGAGCTGTTTTTT	CASSLGQYTGELFF
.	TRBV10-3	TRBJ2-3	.	TGTGCCGTCCTGGAGGGGTCTACTAGCACAGATACGCAGTATTTT	CAVLEGSTSTDTQYF
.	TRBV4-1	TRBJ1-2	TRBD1	TGCGCCAGCAGCCAGGCCCCGGGACAGATCTATGGCTACACCTTC	CASSQAPGQIYGYTF
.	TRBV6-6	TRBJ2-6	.	TGTGCCAGCAGTGCCCTCGGCTCTGGGGCCAACGTCCTGACTTTC	CASSALGSGANVLTF
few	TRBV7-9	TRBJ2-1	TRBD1	TGTGCCAGCAGCCCCGGGACAGGGGGTGTCAATGAGCAGTTCTTC	CASSPGTGGVNEQFF
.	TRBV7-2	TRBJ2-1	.	TGTGCCAGCAGCTTAAAGCCGGGCCCTGCGAGCGATGAGCAGTTCTTC	CASSLKPGPASDEQFF
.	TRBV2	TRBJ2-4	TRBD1	TGTGCCAGCAAGGGACAGACGAACATTCAGTACTTC	CASKGQTNIQYF
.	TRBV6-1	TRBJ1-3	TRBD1	TGTGCCAGCAGTTCAGGACAGGGGTCTGGAAACACCATATATTTT	CASSSGQGSGNTIYF
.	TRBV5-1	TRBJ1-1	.	TGCGCCAGCAGCTCCCAGGGGACACTAATGAACACTGAAGCTTTCTTT	CASSSQGTLMNTEAFF
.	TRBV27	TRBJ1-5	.	TGTGCCAGCAGTCCACGGGATAGCAATCAGCCCCAGCATTTT	CASSPRDSNQPQHF
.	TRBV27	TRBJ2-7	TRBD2	TGTGCCAGCAGTCCAACCGCCGGGACTAGCAGGGTCGAGCAGTACTTC	CASSPTAGTSRVEQYF
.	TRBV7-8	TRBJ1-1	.	TGTGCCAGCCGATTCAGGGATATGAACACTGAAGCTTTCTTT	CASRFRDMNTEAFF
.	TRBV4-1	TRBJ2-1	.	TGCGCCAGCAGCCAACCGACTGTCTACAATGAGCAGTTCTTC	CASSQPTVYNEQFF
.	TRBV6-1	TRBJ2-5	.	TGTGCCAGCAGTCCGGACAGAAGTCCGTCCGAGACCCAGTACTTC	CASSPDRSPSETQYF
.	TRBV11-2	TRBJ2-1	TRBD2	TGTGCCAGCAGGGGGACTAGCGGGGGGAATGAGCAGTTCTTC	CASRGTSGGNEQFF
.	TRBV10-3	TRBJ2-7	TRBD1	TGTGCCATCCTGGACAGGGGAACCTACGAGCAGTACTTC	CAILDRGTYEQYF
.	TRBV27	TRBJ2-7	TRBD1	TGTGCCAGCAGGGGGACAGGGGACCCCTACGAGCAGTACTTC	CASRGTGDPYEQYF
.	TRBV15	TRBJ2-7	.	TGTGCCACCAGCAGCGGTTGGAAGCAGTACTTC	CATSSGWKQYF
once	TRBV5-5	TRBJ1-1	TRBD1	TGTGCCAGCAGCTCCGGACAGGGGTTCACTGAAGCTTTCTTT	CASSSGQGFTEAFF
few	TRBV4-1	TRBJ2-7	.	TGCGCCAGCAGCCAAGATGAAGAGACCTACGAGCAGTACTTC	CASSQDEETYEQYF
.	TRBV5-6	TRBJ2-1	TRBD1	TGTGCCAGCAGCGCGGACAGGGTCCTCTACAATGAGCAGTTCTTC	CASSADRVLYNEQFF
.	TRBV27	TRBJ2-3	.	TGTGCCAGCAGTTTATTAGGGGGACCCGATACGCAGTATTTT	CASSLLGGPDTQYF
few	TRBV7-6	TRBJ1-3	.	TGTGCCAGCAGCGAGCCCCCCAGGAATAGGAGTAACACCATATATTTT	CASSEPPRNRSNTIYF
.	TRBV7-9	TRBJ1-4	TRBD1	TGTGCCAGCAGCCAGAGTCGGACAGGGGGGAGTGAAAAACTGTTTTTT	CASSQSRTGGSEKLFF
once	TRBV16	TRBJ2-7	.	TGTGCCAGCAGCCAGAGGGGGGGGTATGTCCCCTACGAGCAGTACTTC	CASSQRGGYVPYEQYF